Listed below are T cell receptor beta chains from one sample, sequenced in a study of response to subunit inactivated influenza vaccine. TCRdb reanalysed the RT-PCR reads using MiXCR and keeps one entry per CDR3 protein. The table records roughly 670,000 distinct CDR3 sequences, 12% to 15% of them present only once. Source: PBMCs from blood, taken 14 to 15 days before vaccination. The receptors derive from a man aged 45-60 years who received an inactivated influenza vaccine. Both conserved end residues are part of each CDR3. A D gene is named only where the DNA matches it firmly. Size values are once, few and many counts, or a class for expanded clones, and some rows have none.

abundance	len	d_gene	j_gene	v_gene	CDR3nt	CDR3aa
few	15	NA	TRBJ1-5	TRBV18	TGTGCCAGCTCACCAGACGGATATAGCAATCAGCCCCAGCATTTT	CASSPDGYSNQPQHF
few	13	NA	TRBJ2-7	TRBV6-6	TGTGCCAGCAGTCCCGGGACTCGTTACGAGCAGTACTTC	CASSPGTRYEQYF
NA	16	NA	TRBJ2-7	TRBV6-5	TGTGCCAGCAGTTACCCCGGGCGGAGTTTACCGGGAGAGCAGTACTTC	CASSYPGRSLPGEQYF
NA	14	NA	TRBJ2-7	TRBV20-1	TGCAGTGCTAGAGATCCCCGGGTCCCCTACGAGCAGTACTTC	CSARDPRVPYEQYF
few	13	NA	TRBJ1-2	TRBV29-1	TGCAGCGTTGTTGCGGGGGTCGGGTATGGCTACACCTTC	CSVVAGVGYGYTF
many	14	NA	TRBJ2-7	TRBV12-3/TRBV12-4	TGTGCCAGCAGTCAATCAGGGCTGCAAAACGAGCAGTACTTC	CASSQSGLQNEQYF
NA	13	NA	TRBJ2-5	TRBV9	TGTGCCCCGGGAGCGATAACGCAGGAGACCCAGTACTTC	CAPGAITQETQYF
few	18	TRBD2	TRBJ2-1	TRBV5-1	TGCGCCAGCAGCTTGGGGACACTAGCGGGCCTCTCCTACAATGAGCAGTTCTTC	CASSLGTLAGLSYNEQFF
many	14	NA	TRBJ2-5	TRBV5-1	TGCGCCAGCAGCTTGGGGAGCATGTCAGAGACCCAGTACTTC	CASSLGSMSETQYF
few	16	NA	TRBJ1-2	TRBV7-9	TGTGCCAGCAGCTTAGGTACTCCGACAGAAATCTATGGCTACACCTTC	CASSLGTPTEIYGYTF
many	15	TRBD2	TRBJ2-2	TRBV12-3/TRBV12-4	TGTGCCAGCAGCAGAAGCGGGGTAAACACCGGGGAGCTGTTTTTT	CASSRSGVNTGELFF
many	18	NA	TRBJ2-6	TRBV6-5	TGTGCCAGCAGTTACGGGGCCTCCCTTCTCTCTGGGGCCAACGTCCTGACTTTC	CASSYGASLLSGANVLTF
few	15	NA	TRBJ1-3	TRBV20-1	TGCAGTGCTAGAGATACTCGGGTTAGTGGAAACACCATATATTTT	CSARDTRVSGNTIYF
NA	13	NA	TRBJ2-1	TRBV12-3/TRBV12-4	TGTGCCAGCAGTTACCGGGGGGCAAATGAGCAGTTCTTC	CASSYRGANEQFF
many	16	NA	TRBJ1-5	TRBV4-1	TGCGCCAGCAGCTTTACGATGGTCAGGGGCAATCAGCCCCAGCATTTT	CASSFTMVRGNQPQHF
few	12	NA	TRBJ1-1	TRBV12-3/TRBV12-4	TGTGCCAGCAGTTTTTCAGAATCCGAAGCTTTCTTT	CASSFSESEAFF
NA	15	NA	TRBJ2-2	TRBV10-2	TGCGCCAGCAGTGAGTGGGGGGCGGGCACCGGGGAGCTGTTTTTT	CASSEWGAGTGELFF
few	14	TRBD2	TRBJ2-1	TRBV4-3	TGCGCCAGCAGCCAAGGACTAGCGAACAATGAGCAGTTCTTC	CASSQGLANNEQFF
NA	14	NA	TRBJ2-7	TRBV18	TGTGCCAGCTCACCAATCGGGACCGACTACGAGCAGTACTTC	CASSPIGTDYEQYF
many	13	NA	TRBJ2-5	TRBV13	TGTGCCAGCAGCTTAGACATCCAAGAGACCCAGTACTTC	CASSLDIQETQYF
many	14	NA	TRBJ2-3	TRBV5-6	TGTGCCAGCAAAGGACAGGGAGGGGCGGATACGCAGTATTTT	CASKGQGGADTQYF
NA	14	NA	TRBJ2-7	TRBV12-3/TRBV12-4	TGTGCCAGCAGTCCCGGAGGCGGACCCTACGAGCAGTACTTC	CASSPGGGPYEQYF
few	16	TRBD1	TRBJ1-6	TRBV7-2	TGTGCCAGCAGCTTATTCGGGACAGGGGGTAGCTCACCCCTCCACTTT	CASSLFGTGGSSPLHF
NA	16	TRBD1	TRBJ2-7	TRBV7-9	TGTGCCAGCAGCGAAATAAAGGGGGCCTCGGGGCACGAGCAGTACTTC	CASSEIKGASGHEQYF
few	13	NA	TRBJ1-1	TRBV29-1	TGCAGCTCTTACAAGAGTGGGTGGCCTGAAGCTTTCTTT	CSSYKSGWPEAFF
NA	13	NA	TRBJ1-1	TRBV20-1	TGCAGTGCTAGAGTCAGGGATGACACTGAAGCTTTCTTT	CSARVRDDTEAFF
few	15	TRBD2	TRBJ2-5	TRBV5-6	TGTGCCAGCAGCTTGTGGCTAGCGGGAGCAGAGACCCAGTACTTC	CASSLWLAGAETQYF
NA	15	NA	TRBJ2-4	TRBV5-1	TGCGCCAGCAGCCCGACAGCTATAGCCAAAAACATTCAGTACTTC	CASSPTAIAKNIQYF
NA	16	TRBD2	TRBJ2-1	TRBV14	TGTGCCAGCAGCCTACGACTAGCGGTAACTTACAATGAGCAGTTCTTC	CASSLRLAVTYNEQFF
NA	13	NA	TRBJ2-2	TRBV5-6	TGTGCCAGCAGTTCAGATCCTGCCGGGGAGCTGTTTTTT	CASSSDPAGELFF
NA	19	TRBD2	TRBJ2-2	TRBV2	TGTGCCAGCAGTGACCCGGGGACTAGCGGGGGGGATTCTACCGGGGAGCTGTTTTTT	CASSDPGTSGGDSTGELFF
many	16	TRBD2	TRBJ2-1	TRBV29-1	TGCAGCGCTTCCCCACGTCTAGCGGGGCGTCCAAATGAGCAGTTCTTC	CSASPRLAGRPNEQFF
NA	16	NA	TRBJ2-3	TRBV4-3	TGCGCCAGCAGCCCCCGGACAGACAGATACACAGATACGCAGTATTTT	CASSPRTDRYTDTQYF
NA	15	TRBD2	TRBJ2-7	TRBV5-5	TGTGCCAGCAGCTTGGTAGGACTAGCCTCGGACGAGCAGTACTTC	CASSLVGLASDEQYF
few	16	TRBD1	TRBJ2-1	TRBV20-1	TGCAGTGCTAGAGAGGATGGGACAGGGGGCTACAATGAGCAGTTCTTC	CSAREDGTGGYNEQFF
once	14	TRBD2	TRBJ2-7	TRBV20-1	TGCAGTGCTAGAGATCTTCAGGGAGGGAGGGAGCAGTACTTC	CSARDLQGGREQYF
NA	13	NA	TRBJ1-2	TRBV6-1	TGTGCCAGCAGTGAAGCGGGGTACTATGGCTACACCTTC	CASSEAGYYGYTF
few	16	TRBD1	TRBJ2-7	TRBV5-1	TGCGCCAGCAGCTTGGCTGCTGGGACAGGGGGGGACGAGCAGTACTTC	CASSLAAGTGGDEQYF
few	15	TRBD2	TRBJ2-7	TRBV5-1	TGCGCCAGCAGCCCTCAGCGGGGGGTAACCTACGAGCAGTACTTC	CASSPQRGVTYEQYF
NA	16	TRBD1	TRBJ1-2	TRBV6-2/TRBV6-3	TGTGCCAGCAGTCCTCCGGGACAGACTCTCCAGTATGGCTACACCTTC	CASSPPGQTLQYGYTF
few	14	TRBD2	TRBJ2-5	TRBV20-1	TGCAGTGCTACGGTGGGAGGGCACGGAGAGACCCAGTACTTC	CSATVGGHGETQYF
NA	16	TRBD1	TRBJ2-5	TRBV5-1	TGCGCCAGCAGCCAAGGTTGGGGACAGGCCCAGGCGGCCCAGTACTTC	CASSQGWGQAQAAQYF
NA	14	TRBD2	TRBJ2-7	TRBV12-3/TRBV12-4	TGTGCCAGCAGTGAAAGGCGGGGGGGAGGCGAGCAGTACTTC	CASSERRGGGEQYF
NA	15	TRBD1	TRBJ1-6	TRBV7-9	TGTGCCAGCAGCTTTGGACAGGGCGGAGATTCACCCCTCCACTTT	CASSFGQGGDSPLHF
few	15	NA	TRBJ2-7	TRBV4-1	TGCGCCAGCAGCCAAGAGGGACGGCAAGGATACGAGCAGTACTTC	CASSQEGRQGYEQYF